A selection of T cell receptor beta chains follows, all from one sample in a study of OX40 agonist ivuxolimab in advanced cancers. Method: immunoSEQ multiplex PCR; TCRdb's copy keeps in-frame clones and lacks some. The top ten hold about 3.8% of the sample, which has about 95,000 clones, under 85% seen once. The source material was CD4+ or CD8+ T cells sorted from blood, sampled in a trial of the OX40 agonist ivuxolimab. The receptor source for this set is an adult with an advanced solid tumor such as melanoma, head and neck, liver or kidney cancer. CDR3s include the opening cysteine and the closing phenylalanine or tryptophan. The D gene is left open where the match is weak. Size tells how often a clone was seen (once, few, many) or the class of an expanded clone, and some rows leave it out.

J gene: TRBJ2-7; clone size: NA; V gene: TRBV6-6; D gene: TRBD1; CDR3 protein: CASKNEKGAIEQYF; CDR3 DNA: TGTGCCAGCAAAAACGAAAAGGGGGCGATCGAGCAGTACTTC
J gene: TRBJ1-5; clone size: NA; V gene: TRBV6-5; D gene: NA; CDR3 protein: CASSYGQEGEPQHF; CDR3 DNA: TGTGCCAGCAGTTACGGTCAGGAAGGGGAGCCCCAGCATTTT
J gene: TRBJ2-2; clone size: NA; V gene: TRBV19; D gene: NA; CDR3 protein: CASSPSERAIGELFF; CDR3 DNA: TGTGCCAGTAGCCCCTCGGAGCGGGCCATCGGGGAGCTGTTTTTT
J gene: TRBJ2-7; clone size: NA; V gene: TRBV7-9; D gene: NA; CDR3 protein: CASSLQYEQYF; CDR3 DNA: TGTGCCAGCAGCTTACAATACGAGCAGTACTTC
J gene: TRBJ2-1; clone size: NA; V gene: TRBV2; D gene: TRBD1; CDR3 protein: CASSGDSYNEQFF; CDR3 DNA: TGTGCCAGCAGTGGGGACAGCTACAATGAGCAGTTCTTC
J gene: TRBJ1-2; clone size: NA; V gene: TRBV11-3; D gene: NA; CDR3 protein: CASSLEGEGGYTF; CDR3 DNA: TGTGCCAGCAGCTTAGAAGGGGAGGGTGGCTACACCTTC
J gene: TRBJ2-1; clone size: NA; V gene: TRBV27; D gene: TRBD2; CDR3 protein: CASSDLAGGIVEQFF; CDR3 DNA: TGTGCCAGCAGTGACCTAGCGGGAGGAATCGTTGAGCAGTTCTTC
J gene: TRBJ1-2; clone size: once; V gene: TRBV5-5; D gene: NA; CDR3 protein: CASSLREWGGYTF; CDR3 DNA: TGTGCCAGCAGCCTACGGGAGTGGGGCGGCTACACCTTC
J gene: TRBJ2-1; clone size: once; V gene: TRBV7-2; D gene: NA; CDR3 protein: CASRPGTLADEQFF; CDR3 DNA: TGTGCCAGCAGACCCGGGACCTTGGCCGATGAGCAGTTCTTC
J gene: TRBJ2-5; clone size: NA; V gene: TRBV15; D gene: NA; CDR3 protein: CATSRDQGGGETQYF; CDR3 DNA: TGTGCCACCAGCAGAGATCAGGGAGGGGGAGAGACCCAGTACTTC
J gene: TRBJ2-5; clone size: NA; V gene: TRBV19; D gene: NA; CDR3 protein: CASSILPGEAQYF; CDR3 DNA: TGTGCCAGTAGTATTCTCCCGGGGGAGGCCCAGTACTTC
J gene: TRBJ2-1; clone size: few; V gene: TRBV5-8; D gene: NA; CDR3 protein: CASSEGRFSYNEQFF; CDR3 DNA: TGTGCCAGCAGCGAGGGACGGTTCTCCTACAATGAGCAGTTCTTC
J gene: TRBJ2-7; clone size: NA; V gene: TRBV6-6; D gene: TRBD2; CDR3 protein: CASSREGQGRNEQYF; CDR3 DNA: TGTGCCAGCAGTCGGGAGGGGCAGGGTCGCAACGAGCAGTACTTC
J gene: TRBJ2-2; clone size: NA; V gene: TRBV7-9; D gene: NA; CDR3 protein: CASSHGGRTLTGELFF; CDR3 DNA: TGTGCCAGCAGCCATGGGGGACGGACTCTGACCGGGGAGCTGTTTTTT
J gene: TRBJ2-5; clone size: NA; V gene: TRBV27; D gene: NA; CDR3 protein: CASSLGGGGETQYF; CDR3 DNA: TGTGCCAGCAGCTTGGGGGGGGGCGGAGAGACCCAGTACTTC
J gene: TRBJ2-6; clone size: NA; V gene: TRBV7-9; D gene: TRBD2; CDR3 protein: CASSPGLLSGANVLTF; CDR3 DNA: TGTGCCAGCAGCCCGGGACTACTCTCTGGGGCCAACGTCCTGACTTTC
J gene: TRBJ2-1; clone size: NA; V gene: TRBV28; D gene: TRBD2; CDR3 protein: CASSQSGSVRSDEQFF; CDR3 DNA: TGTGCCAGCAGTCAAAGCGGGAGTGTGAGATCCGATGAGCAGTTCTTC
J gene: TRBJ2-7; clone size: NA; V gene: TRBV28; D gene: TRBD1; CDR3 protein: CATVPGTGGLEQYF; CDR3 DNA: TGTGCCACCGTGCCGGGGACAGGGGGCCTCGAGCAGTACTTC
J gene: TRBJ1-4; clone size: NA; V gene: TRBV2; D gene: TRBD1; CDR3 protein: CASSEGQGAEKLFF; CDR3 DNA: TGTGCCAGCAGTGAGGGGCAGGGGGCTGAAAAACTGTTTTTT
J gene: TRBJ2-3; clone size: NA; V gene: TRBV5-4; D gene: TRBD2; CDR3 protein: CASSSGRESVDTQYF; CDR3 DNA: TGTGCCAGCAGCAGTGGGCGGGAGTCAGTAGATACGCAGTATTTT
J gene: TRBJ2-2; clone size: NA; V gene: TRBV30; D gene: TRBD2; CDR3 protein: CACRRERVGELFF; CDR3 DNA: TGTGCCTGTCGGCGGGAGAGGGTCGGGGAGCTGTTTTTT
J gene: TRBJ2-7; clone size: NA; V gene: TRBV6-6; D gene: NA; CDR3 protein: CASSSLAYEQYF; CDR3 DNA: TGTGCCAGCAGTTCACTAGCTTACGAGCAGTACTTC
J gene: TRBJ1-1; clone size: NA; V gene: TRBV27; D gene: NA; CDR3 protein: CASSFSGAAFF; CDR3 DNA: TGTGCCAGCAGTTTTTCTGGGGCCGCTTTCTTT
J gene: TRBJ2-7; clone size: NA; V gene: TRBV5-4; D gene: NA; CDR3 protein: CASSPASTGSYEQYF; CDR3 DNA: TGTGCCAGCAGCCCCGCTTCGACTGGCTCTTACGAGCAGTACTTC
J gene: TRBJ1-1; clone size: NA; V gene: TRBV19; D gene: TRBD1; CDR3 protein: CASSRPGDRGTEAFF; CDR3 DNA: TGTGCCAGTAGTAGACCCGGGGACAGGGGCACTGAAGCTTTCTTT
J gene: TRBJ2-7; clone size: NA; V gene: TRBV5-1; D gene: TRBD2; CDR3 protein: CASSLGLAGVEEQYF; CDR3 DNA: TGCGCCAGCAGCTTGGGGCTAGCGGGAGTGGAAGAGCAGTACTTC
J gene: TRBJ2-7; clone size: NA; V gene: TRBV19; D gene: TRBD1; CDR3 protein: CASSIGGTGRREQYF; CDR3 DNA: TGTGCCAGTAGTATCGGTGGGACAGGGCGTCGCGAGCAGTACTTC
J gene: TRBJ2-7; clone size: NA; V gene: TRBV6-5; D gene: NA; CDR3 protein: CASKIFSGPSYEQYF; CDR3 DNA: TGTGCCAGCAAAATCTTTAGCGGACCTTCCTACGAGCAGTACTTC
J gene: TRBJ2-7; clone size: NA; V gene: TRBV5-1; D gene: TRBD1; CDR3 protein: CASSLAGTGVMAHSGEQYF; CDR3 DNA: TGCGCCAGCAGCTTGGCCGGGACAGGGGTAATGGCCCACTCGGGGGAGCAGTACTTC
J gene: TRBJ1-2; clone size: NA; V gene: TRBV28; D gene: NA; CDR3 protein: CASSPVGQSYGYTF; CDR3 DNA: TGTGCCAGCAGTCCAGTTGGACAATCCTATGGCTACACCTTC
J gene: TRBJ2-2; clone size: NA; V gene: TRBV5-1; D gene: NA; CDR3 protein: CASSQAMGTGELFF; CDR3 DNA: TGCGCCAGCAGCCAGGCGATGGGGACCGGGGAGCTGTTTTTT
J gene: TRBJ2-3; clone size: NA; V gene: TRBV6-5; D gene: NA; CDR3 protein: CASRPTGMDTQYF; CDR3 DNA: TGTGCCAGCAGACCGACTGGAATGGATACGCAGTATTTT
J gene: TRBJ2-1; clone size: NA; V gene: TRBV27; D gene: NA; CDR3 protein: CASSLTLQRYYNEQFF; CDR3 DNA: TGTGCCAGCAGTTTAACGCTCCAGCGGTACTACAATGAGCAGTTCTTC
J gene: TRBJ2-7; clone size: NA; V gene: TRBV2; D gene: NA; CDR3 protein: CASLRDGELGEQYF; CDR3 DNA: TGTGCCAGCCTCCGGGACGGAGAACTAGGAGAGCAGTACTTC
J gene: TRBJ1-4; clone size: NA; V gene: TRBV14; D gene: TRBD1; CDR3 protein: CANSQDSGTGNEKLFF; CDR3 DNA: TGTGCCAACAGCCAGGACTCGGGGACAGGGAATGAAAAACTGTTTTTT
J gene: TRBJ2-3; clone size: NA; V gene: TRBV2; D gene: NA; CDR3 protein: CASSDLLAGWSADTQYF; CDR3 DNA: TGTGCCAGCAGTGACTTGTTGGCGGGATGGTCGGCAGATACGCAGTATTTT
J gene: TRBJ2-1; clone size: NA; V gene: TRBV28; D gene: NA; CDR3 protein: CASSRRAQLPNEQFF; CDR3 DNA: TGTGCCAGCAGCCGGAGGGCCCAACTACCCAATGAGCAGTTCTTC
J gene: TRBJ1-4; clone size: NA; V gene: TRBV28; D gene: TRBD1; CDR3 protein: CASSRTGDSVEKLFF; CDR3 DNA: TGTGCCAGCAGCCGCACAGGGGATTCTGTTGAAAAACTGTTTTTT
J gene: TRBJ2-2; clone size: NA; V gene: TRBV7-2; D gene: NA; CDR3 protein: CASSYSSNTGELFF; CDR3 DNA: TGTGCCAGCAGCTACAGTTCGAACACCGGGGAGCTGTTTTTT
J gene: TRBJ1-4; clone size: NA; V gene: TRBV5-1; D gene: NA; CDR3 protein: CASSPRTANEKLFF; CDR3 DNA: TGCGCCAGCAGCCCCCGGACAGCTAATGAAAAACTGTTTTTT
J gene: TRBJ2-2; clone size: NA; V gene: TRBV7-3; D gene: NA; CDR3 protein: CASSLYLPGELFF; CDR3 DNA: TGTGCCAGCAGCTTATATCTCCCCGGGGAGCTGTTTTTT
J gene: TRBJ1-3; clone size: NA; V gene: TRBV10-3; D gene: NA; CDR3 protein: CAISETQGGGNTIYF; CDR3 DNA: TGTGCCATCAGTGAGACTCAGGGTGGCGGAAACACCATATATTTT
J gene: TRBJ2-1; clone size: NA; V gene: TRBV19; D gene: TRBD2; CDR3 protein: CASSIGGIRGRDEQFF; CDR3 DNA: TGTGCCAGTAGTATAGGGGGAATACGGGGGAGGGATGAGCAGTTCTTC
J gene: TRBJ2-7; clone size: NA; V gene: TRBV28; D gene: NA; CDR3 protein: CASTLAGEEQYF; CDR3 DNA: TGTGCCAGCACCCTGGCAGGGGAAGAGCAGTACTTC
J gene: TRBJ2-7; clone size: NA; V gene: TRBV7-8; D gene: NA; CDR3 protein: CASSLAAYEQYF; CDR3 DNA: TGTGCCAGCAGCTTAGCCGCCTACGAGCAGTACTTC
J gene: TRBJ2-5; clone size: NA; V gene: TRBV7-9; D gene: TRBD1; CDR3 protein: CASSHRGQETQYF; CDR3 DNA: TGTGCCAGCAGCCACAGGGGGCAAGAGACCCAGTACTTC
J gene: TRBJ2-1; clone size: NA; V gene: TRBV28; D gene: TRBD2; CDR3 protein: CASSYLAGDGNEQFF; CDR3 DNA: TGTGCCAGCAGTTACTTAGCGGGAGATGGGAATGAGCAGTTCTTC
J gene: TRBJ2-7; clone size: few; V gene: TRBV5-5; D gene: TRBD1; CDR3 protein: CASSTAGGSYEQYF; CDR3 DNA: TGTGCCAGCAGTACGGCAGGGGGTTCCTACGAGCAGTACTTC
J gene: TRBJ1-1; clone size: NA; V gene: TRBV7-2; D gene: NA; CDR3 protein: CASSLVGVSNTEAFF; CDR3 DNA: TGTGCCAGCAGCTTAGTTGGGGTTTCGAACACTGAAGCTTTCTTT